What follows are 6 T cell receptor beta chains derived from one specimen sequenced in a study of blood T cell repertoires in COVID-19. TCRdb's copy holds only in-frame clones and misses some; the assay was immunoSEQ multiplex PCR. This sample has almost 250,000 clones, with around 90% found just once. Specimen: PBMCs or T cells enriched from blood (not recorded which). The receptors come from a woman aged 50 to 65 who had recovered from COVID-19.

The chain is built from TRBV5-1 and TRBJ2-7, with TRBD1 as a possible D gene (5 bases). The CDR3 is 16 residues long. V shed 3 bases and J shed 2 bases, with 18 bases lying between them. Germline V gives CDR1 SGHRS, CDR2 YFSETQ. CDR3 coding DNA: TGCGCCAGCAGCTCGTCTCCGGCAGGGTTGGCCTACGAGCAGTACTTC. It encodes CASSSSPAGLAYEQYF.

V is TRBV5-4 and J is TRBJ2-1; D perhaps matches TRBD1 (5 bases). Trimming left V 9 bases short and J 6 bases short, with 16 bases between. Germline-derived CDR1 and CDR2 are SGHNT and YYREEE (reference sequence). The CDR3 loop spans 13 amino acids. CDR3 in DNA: TGTGCCACCTTTAGGGGATTGGGCAATGAGCAGTTCTTC. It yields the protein CATFRGLGNEQFF.

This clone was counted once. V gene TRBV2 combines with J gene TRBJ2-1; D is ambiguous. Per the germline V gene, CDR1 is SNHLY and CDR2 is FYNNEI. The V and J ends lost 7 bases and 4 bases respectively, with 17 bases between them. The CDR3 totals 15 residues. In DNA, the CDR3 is TGTGCCAGCAACCGACTCGTGTCGGGTTACAATGAGCAGTTCTTC. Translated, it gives CASNRLVSGYNEQFF.

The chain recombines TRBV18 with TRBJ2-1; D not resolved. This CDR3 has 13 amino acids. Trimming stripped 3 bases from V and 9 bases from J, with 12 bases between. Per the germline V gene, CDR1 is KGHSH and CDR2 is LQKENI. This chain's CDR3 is CASSPVPGSEQFF. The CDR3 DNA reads TGTGCCAGCTCACCTGTTCCCGGGTCTGAGCAGTTCTTC.

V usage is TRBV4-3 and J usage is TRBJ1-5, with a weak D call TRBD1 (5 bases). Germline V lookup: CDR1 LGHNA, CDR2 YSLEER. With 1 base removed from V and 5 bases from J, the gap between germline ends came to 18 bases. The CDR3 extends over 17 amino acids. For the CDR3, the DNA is TGCGCCAGCAGCCAAGCGTATGGGAGTCGGGGGTATCAGCCCCAGCATTTT. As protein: CASSQAYGSRGYQPQHF.

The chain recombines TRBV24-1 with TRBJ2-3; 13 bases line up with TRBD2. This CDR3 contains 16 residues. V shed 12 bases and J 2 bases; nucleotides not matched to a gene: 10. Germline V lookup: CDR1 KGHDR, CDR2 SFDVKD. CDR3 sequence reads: CAPGLAGVGNTDTQYF. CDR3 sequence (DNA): TGTGCCCCTGGACTAGCGGGAGTTGGAAACACAGATACGCAGTATTTT.